One sample yielded the 20 T cell receptor beta chains listed below, sequenced in a study of blood T cells in healthy people across ages. Together with a sample-barcoded 5' primer, a J-beta primer mix was included in a second PCR lasting roughly 6 to 12 cycles. MiXCR, applied by TCRdb to the 5' RACE reads, yields one record per CDR3 protein. The sample holds 800,000 or so distinct CDR3 sequences, about 45% seen once. The material sequenced was blood. These TCRs come from a man aged 80 or over in good health.

Concerning this clonotype itself: A much more abundant neighbour one base away suggests this may be a read error. This sequence joins TRBV11-2 and TRBJ2-7; D call uncertain. The end of the DNA is better explained by TRBJ2-5, so the J call may be wrong. The length of the CDR3 is 15 residues. CDR1 is SGHAT and CDR2 is FQNNGV in the germline V gene. In DNA form, the CDR3 reads TGTGCCAGCAGCTTAGCTGCGAGTAGGTTTGAGACCCAGTACTTC. Translated, it gives CASSLAASRFETQYF.

This clonotype was seen only a few times. The chain combines TRBV12-3 or TRBV12-4 with TRBJ2-1; TRBD1 or TRBD2 may be the D gene (5 bases each). The V and J ends lost 5 bases and 9 bases respectively, with 23 bases between them. The CDR3 is 16 residues long. CDR3 bases: TGTGCCAGCAGTCCGGGACGCGAAAAGTCGGTCGGTGAGCAGTTCTTC. Translated: CASSPGREKSVGEQFF.

A single count supports this clonotype. The chain has TRBV6-2 or TRBV6-3 and TRBJ2-1; the D call may be TRBD1 or TRBD2 (5 bases each). V was pared by 5 bases and J by 5 bases, with 16 bases between. Per germline, CDR1 MNHEY and CDR2 SVGEGT. This CDR3 is built from 15 residues. The CDR3 region is CASSGTESWDNEQFF. The CDR3 DNA reads as TGTGCCAGCAGTGGGACGGAGTCTTGGGACAATGAGCAGTTCTTC.

V usage is TRBV18 and J usage is TRBJ1-5; the D is unclear. Trimming removed 7 bases from V and 6 bases from J, with 16 bases in between. Per germline, CDR1 KGHSH and CDR2 LQKENI. There are 14 residues in the CDR3. CDR3 amino acids: CASFPGREGQPQHF. CDR3 DNA: TGTGCCAGCTTTCCAGGACGAGAAGGTCAGCCCCAGCATTTT.

The chain employs TRBV10-3 and TRBJ2-7; a weak D match, TRBD2 (6 bases). The CDR3 spans 13 residues. CDR1 and CDR2 from the germline V gene are ENHRY and SYGVKD. Trimming removed 7 bases at V and 0 bases at J, with 10 bases between. The CDR3 reads CAIMAGSSYEQYF. The CDR3 region has the DNA TGTGCCATCATGGCGGGGAGCTCCTACGAGCAGTACTTC.

Only a few counts were recorded for this clonotype. CDR3 residues: CASSQLAGTDTQYF. The CDR3 DNA reads TGTGCCAGCAGCCAGTTAGCGGGAACAGATACGCAGTATTTT. This rearrangement joins TRBV6-6 to TRBJ2-3; 8 nucleotides align to TRBD2. The length of the CDR3 is 14 residues. V shed 6 bases and J 3 bases; nucleotides not matched to a gene: 5. Germline CDR1 MNHNY, CDR2 SVGAGI (reference sequence).

This chain joins TRBV5-1 and TRBJ1-4; TRBD1 matches 8 bases. V dropped 2 bases and J dropped 6; count of bases not matched to a gene: 6. This CDR3 is 15 amino acids long. Germline CDR1 is SGHRS and CDR2 is YFSETQ. CDR3 in amino acids: CASSFSGGAHEKLFF. CDR3 in DNA: TGCGCCAGCAGCTTCTCAGGGGGCGCGCATGAAAAACTGTTTTTT. The full variable domain, its missing parts supplied by reference TRBV5-1 and TRBJ1-4, is KAGVTQTPRYLIKTRGQQVTLSCSPISGHRSVSWYQQTPGQGLQFLFEYFSETQRNKGNFPGRFSGRQFSNSRSEMNVSTLELGDSALYLCASSFSGGAHEKLFFGSGTQLSVL.

The chain couples TRBV9 to TRBJ2-4; D not certain. Trimming removed 0 bases at V and 0 bases at J, with 7 bases between. CDR1 and CDR2 (germline): SGDLS, YYNGEE. The CDR3 covers 15 residues. CDR3 amino acids: CASSVDAVAKNIQYF. Written as DNA, the CDR3 is TGTGCCAGCAGCGTAGACGCAGTAGCCAAAAACATTCAGTACTTC.

The table lists this clonotype with a few counts. CDR3 sequence (DNA): TGTGCCAGCAGTCCCTTAGCGGGAGACTCCTACGAGCAGTACTTC. It yields the protein CASSPLAGDSYEQYF. The chain links TRBV12-3 or TRBV12-4 to TRBJ2-7; TRBD2 matches 9 bases. The CDR3 spans 15 residues. V was pared by 5 bases and J by 0 bases, with 5 bases of the junction left unmatched.

The chain has TRBV12-3 or TRBV12-4 and TRBJ1-1; possible D gene TRBD1, 6 bases. Trimming took off 5 bases at V and 8 bases at J, with 18 bases between the two ends. This CDR3 region has 14 residues. The CDR3 DNA reads TGTGCCAGCAGTATCACAAGGGGGGACCAAGAAGCTTTCTTT. It codes for CASSITRGDQEAFF.

The chain uses TRBV12-3 or TRBV12-4 and TRBJ1-5, with D perhaps matching TRBD1 (6 bases). The V end lost 5 bases, the J end lost 0 bases, and 8 bases lay between the germline ends. The CDR3 totals 14 residues. The CDR3 here is CASSRTDSNQPQHF. The CDR3 coding sequence is TGTGCCAGCAGTAGGACAGATAGCAATCAGCCCCAGCATTTT.

The chain links TRBV5-1 to TRBJ2-3; D might be TRBD1 or TRBD2, each matching 5 bases. CDR3 size: 15 residues. The germline V and J ends were trimmed by 8 bases and 5 bases, with 21 bases remaining between them. Germline CDR1 and CDR2: SGHRS and YFSETQ. In DNA form, the CDR3 reads TGCGCCAGTGGGGTAACCGGGACGTACGGAGATACGCAGTATTTT. Translation gives CASGVTGTYGDTQYF.

A word on this clonotype: Mismatch with germline at one junction end may stem from a read error. This chain links TRBV9 with TRBJ2-1, with D perhaps TRBD1 or TRBD2 (6 bases each). The J call could be wrong; TRBJ2-7 is a better fit for the DNA end. CDR1 and CDR2 (germline): SGDLS, YYNGEE. The CDR3 contains 16 residues. The CDR3 sequence is CAISVGWAWRDNEQYF. The CDR3 DNA is TGTGCCATCAGCGTCGGGTGGGCTTGGAGGGACAATGAGCAGTACTTC.

For this clonotype: The junction and the germline gene differ at one end; a read error may be behind it. The CDR3 region has the DNA TGTACCAGCAGCGTAACAGCAGGGCTAGATACGCAGTATTTT. Its translation is CTSSVTAGLDTQYF. The chain links TRBV9 to TRBJ2-3; a weak D match, TRBD1 (5 bases). The CDR3 runs 14 residues. CDR1 and CDR2 (germline): SGDLS, YYNGEE.

On this clonotype: A read error is possible here, since a much larger clone lies one base away. The rearrangement links TRBV28 to TRBJ2-1; no firm D call. CDR1 and CDR2 (germline): MDHEN, SYDVKM. The CDR3 runs 11 residues. CDR3 loop: CATRAFNVQFF. DNA for the CDR3: TGTGCCACACGGGCTTTCAATGTGCAGTTCTTC. Together with reference TRBV28 and TRBJ2-1, the CDR3 gives the full variable domain: DVKVTQSSRYLVKRTGEKVFLECVQDMDHENMFWYRQDPGLGLRLIYFSYDVKMKEKGDIPEGYSVSREKKERFSLILESASTNQTSMYLCATRAFNVQFFGPGTRLTVL.

The CDR3 sequence: CASSPGGWLAGADEQFF. DNA of the CDR3: TGTGCCAGCAGCCCAGGAGGTTGGCTAGCGGGAGCCGATGAGCAGTTCTTC. The rearrangement joins TRBV7-9 to TRBJ2-1; TRBD2 matches 10 bases. Germline CDR1 is SEHNR and CDR2 is FQNEAQ (reference sequence). The junction had 15 bases not matched to a gene; V was cut back by 5 bases and J by 8 bases. This CDR3 spans 17 amino acids.

This clonotype was observed a handful of times. This chain uses TRBV12-3 or TRBV12-4 with TRBJ2-5, with 9 bases aligning to TRBD1. Trimming at V came to 5 bases and at J to 5 bases, leaving 9 bases not matched to a gene. CDR3 size: 15 residues. The CDR3 DNA reads as TGTGCCAGCAGTACGGGACAGGGAGACGGGGAGACCCAGTACTTC. It specifies CASSTGQGDGETQYF.

V and J are TRBV6-1 and TRBJ2-7; D gene uncertain. Per the germline V gene, CDR1 is MNHNS and CDR2 is SASEGT. The V gene lost 4 bases and the J gene lost 0 bases, with 7 bases spanning the gap. The CDR3 has 13 amino acids. The CDR3 sequence is CASSVYSSYEQYF. As DNA, the CDR3 is TGTGCCAGCAGTGTTTACAGCTCCTACGAGCAGTACTTC.

This chain uses TRBV7-9 with TRBJ2-1, with 8 bases identical to TRBD2. The germline V gene encodes CDR1 SEHNR and CDR2 FQNEAQ (reference sequence). The CDR3 covers 17 residues. Losses at the gene ends were 5 bases for V and 0 bases for J; bases not matched to a gene: 9. For the CDR3, the DNA is TGTGCCAGCAGCCCCTGGGCAACTAGCGGCTCCTACAATGAGCAGTTCTTC. This gives the protein CASSPWATSGSYNEQFF.

This clonotype was found a few times. The chain recombines TRBV5-5 with TRBJ2-1; 7 bases fit TRBD2. Germline lookup yields CDR1 SGHKS and CDR2 YYEKEE (reference sequence). This CDR3 has 15 residues. The J segment lost 0 bases and the V segment lost 6 bases, leaving 6 bases of the junction unmatched. CDR3 nucleotides: TGTGCCAGCATCGTAAGCGGGGCCTCCTACAATGAGCAGTTCTTC. Protein: CASIVSGASYNEQFF.